Following are 16 T cell receptor beta chains from one sample sequenced in a study of identical twins (dated by TCRdb to about 2016). Library preparation employed 5' RACE. Sequencing used an Illumina HiSeq 2000. The raw public reads went through TCRdb reprocessing: fastp at Q25, MiXCR clone calling, in-frame beta chains kept. For every CDR3 protein sequence, its rows merge into one entry that carries the most common genes and DNA. The table for this sample lists about 490,000 distinct CDR3 sequences; nearly 15% of them were counted only once. 0.44% of the sample rests with the top ten. The same sample was also studied in work on yellow fever vaccine responses in identical twins.

The sample taken for sequencing was CD4+ T cells sorted from blood. The origin of the receptors is a woman between 18 and 29 years old in good health.

This clonotype has just a few counts. This CDR3 is CATSRGLDWGYEQYV. Here the CDR3 DNA reads TGTGCCACCAGCAGGGGTTTAGATTGGGGCTACGAGCAGTACGTC. The chain employs TRBV15 and TRBJ2-7; the D is unclear. Trimming left V 3 bases short and J 3 bases short, with 15 bases between. The CDR3 loop spans 15 amino acids. Germline values: CDR1 LNHNV, CDR2 YYDKDF (reference sequence).

This clonotype has a count of ten or more. This chain links TRBV3-1 with TRBJ1-2; tentative D call: TRBD1 (6 bases). Germline CDR1 is LGHDT and CDR2 is YNNKEL (reference sequence). Deletions cut 6 bases from V and 2 bases from J, with 10 bases between. The CDR3 contains 13 residues. The CDR3 reads CASRTTGNYGYTF. DNA of the CDR3: TGTGCCAGCAGAACCACAGGGAACTATGGCTACACCTTC.

This clonotype was counted between two and nine times. The chain couples TRBV6-2 or TRBV6-3 to TRBJ2-1, with 8 nucleotides matching TRBD2. Germline V gene sequence: CDR1 MNHEY, CDR2 SVGEGT. Trimming removed 6 bases from V and 4 bases from J; junction bases left unmatched: 8. The CDR3 is made up of 15 amino acids. CDR3 loop: CASREGASGYNEQFF. Here the CDR3 DNA reads TGTGCCAGCAGAGAGGGAGCTAGCGGGTACAATGAGCAGTTCTTC.

The V gene is TRBV7-2, the J gene TRBJ1-5, with D uncertain. Germline CDR1 SGHTA, CDR2 FQGNSA. The V gene lost 2 bases and the J gene lost 6 bases, with 14 bases spanning the gap. This CDR3 is 15 amino acids long. The CDR3: CASSLSMAGSQPQHF. The CDR3 coding sequence is TGTGCCAGCAGCTTATCCATGGCGGGGAGTCAGCCCCAGCATTTT.

The DNA for the CDR3 is TGTGCCAGCAGTTACTCGAACCCTGTGGTCGATGAGCAGTTCTTC. Translated, it gives CASSYSNPVVDEQFF. V is TRBV6-5 and J is TRBJ2-1; D is uncertain. The V end lost 0 bases, the J end lost 8 bases, and 14 bases lay between the germline ends. The germline CDR1 and CDR2 sequences are MNHEY and SVGAGI. This CDR3 has 15 amino acids.

This CDR3 is CASSVSPERENEQFF. The CDR3 region has the DNA TGTGCCAGCAGCGTATCCCCAGAGCGGGAGAATGAGCAGTTCTTC. The gene calls are TRBV9 and TRBJ2-1, with TRBD2 matching 8 bases. Trimming removed 1 base from V and 7 bases from J; junction bases left unmatched: 7. Germline loops: CDR1 SGDLS, CDR2 YYNGEE. The CDR3 totals 15 residues.

This clonotype occurred a few times. The rearrangement uses TRBV5-5 and TRBJ1-1; TRBD1 might be the D (5 bases). V lost 2 bases and J lost 5, with 13 bases in between. The CDR3 runs 14 residues. CDR1 and CDR2 (germline): SGHKS, YYEKEE (reference sequence). The CDR3 DNA reads as TGTGCCAGCAGCTTAGGGGATAGAGGAACTGAAGCTTTCTTT. Residues: CASSLGDRGTEAFF.

V gene TRBV5-1 combines with J gene TRBJ2-1; 11 nucleotides agree with TRBD1. This CDR3 has 15 residues. V gave up 4 bases and J gave up 4 bases; unmatched junction bases: 4. Per the germline V gene, CDR1 is SGHRS and CDR2 is YFSETQ. The CDR3 loop reads CASSIGQGAYNEQFF. The CDR3 DNA sequence: TGCGCCAGCAGCATTGGACAGGGGGCTTACAATGAGCAGTTCTTC.

V is TRBV28 and J is TRBJ2-2; tentative D call: TRBD1 (5 bases). V was pared by 3 bases and J by 0 bases, with 11 bases between. This CDR3 has 16 amino acids. Germline V CDR1 and CDR2: MDHEN, SYDVKM. The CDR3 here is CASSFQGPANTGELFF. CDR3 DNA: TGTGCCAGCAGTTTTCAGGGCCCCGCGAACACCGGGGAGCTGTTTTTT.

In its sample, this clonotype was seen a few times. V gene TRBV11-1 combines with J gene TRBJ1-6; D may be TRBD1 (5 bases). The CDR3 is made up of 19 amino acids. Per the germline V gene, CDR1 is SGHAT and CDR2 is FQDESV (reference sequence). The V and J ends lost 3 bases and 0 bases respectively, with 18 bases between them. The CDR3 DNA reads TGTGCCAGCAGCTTTCTGTCTACTTTCAGGGTCTCCTATAATTCACCCCTCCACTTT. Protein product: CASSFLSTFRVSYNSPLHF.

In this sample, this clonotype turned up a few times. This chain uses TRBV20-1 with TRBJ2-5, with D perhaps TRBD1 (6 bases). Germline values: CDR1 DFQATT, CDR2 SNEGSKA (reference sequence). The CDR3 length is 13 residues. The V end was cut by 5 bases, the J end by 2 bases, with 12 bases between. DNA of the CDR3: TGCAGTGCTGCTGGGACACTTCAAGAGACCCAGTACTTC. This gives the protein CSAAGTLQETQYF.

The CDR3 DNA reads as TGCGCCAGCAGCTTACAGGAGGAGTCCGGGGAGCTGTTTTTT. It codes for CASSLQEESGELFF. The genes are TRBV5-1 and TRBJ2-2; D may match TRBD1 or TRBD2 (5 bases each). Deletions cut 2 bases from V and 6 bases from J, with 11 bases between. The CDR3 sequence is 14 residues long. Germline CDR1 and CDR2: SGHRS and YFSETQ.

The chain combines TRBV11-2 with TRBJ2-5; the D gene could be TRBD1 or TRBD2 (5 bases each). Trimming took off 5 bases at V and 8 bases at J, with 18 bases between the two ends. Germline loops: CDR1 SGHAT, CDR2 FQNNGV. The length of the CDR3 is 14 residues. CDR3 region: CASSTTGTARTQYF. DNA of the CDR3: TGTGCCAGCAGCACGACCGGGACGGCCAGAACCCAGTACTTC.

This clonotype was recorded at least ten times. This rearrangement joins TRBV10-3 to TRBJ1-1; D gene ambiguous. V was pared by 5 bases and J by 1 base, with 11 bases between. The CDR3 is 14 amino acids. The germline CDR1 and CDR2 sequences are ENHRY and SYGVKD. CDR3: CAISQQTTNTEAFF. The CDR3 DNA is TGTGCCATCAGTCAACAGACTACGAACACTGAAGCTTTCTTT.

This clonotype was counted many times. The chain is built from TRBV12-3 or TRBV12-4 and TRBJ2-1, with 12 positions matching TRBD2. V was pared by 6 bases and J by 4 bases, with 4 bases of the junction left unmatched. The CDR3 is 15 amino acids. CDR3 in amino acids: CASSLLAGGYNEQFF. CDR3 DNA: TGTGCCAGCAGCTTACTAGCGGGGGGTTACAATGAGCAGTTCTTC.

This clonotype turned up a few times. This sequence joins TRBV20-1 and TRBJ2-1; the D is unclear. Germline V lookup: CDR1 DFQATT, CDR2 SNEGSKA (reference sequence). CDR3 length: 14 residues. Between the trimmed V and J ends, which lost 4 bases and 6 bases, there was a span of 16 bases. This CDR3 is CSANGPYAGNEQFF. In DNA, the CDR3 is TGCAGTGCTAATGGACCCTACGCCGGCAATGAGCAGTTCTTC.